The clone carrying this T cell receptor (beta chain) came up once. Original processing methods: Nucleated cell number was recorded as an estimate derived from reference gene primer amplification. Data came from immunoSEQ multiplex PCR; TCRdb stores just in-frame clones and leaves some out. That table gives V, J and clone size, and the DNA gave D and trimming. This table has more than 100,000 clones, around 81% appearing once. The data were taken from a study of blood T cell repertoires in COVID-19. Study-level background: Whether acute or convalescent, the COVID-19 samples came from the United States, Italy and Spain.

The germline CDR1 and CDR2 sequences are SGHDT and YYEEEE. This CDR3 has 13 residues. Deletions cut 4 bases from V and 8 bases from J, with 15 bases between. Material: peripheral blood. The sequence came from a man aged 65-85 years with acute or convalescent COVID-19. The chain recombines TRBV5-6 with TRBJ1-2, with D unresolved. CDR3 loop: CASSPGILLGYTF. For the CDR3, the DNA is TGTGCCAGCAGCCCCGGGATCTTACTGGGCTACACCTTC.